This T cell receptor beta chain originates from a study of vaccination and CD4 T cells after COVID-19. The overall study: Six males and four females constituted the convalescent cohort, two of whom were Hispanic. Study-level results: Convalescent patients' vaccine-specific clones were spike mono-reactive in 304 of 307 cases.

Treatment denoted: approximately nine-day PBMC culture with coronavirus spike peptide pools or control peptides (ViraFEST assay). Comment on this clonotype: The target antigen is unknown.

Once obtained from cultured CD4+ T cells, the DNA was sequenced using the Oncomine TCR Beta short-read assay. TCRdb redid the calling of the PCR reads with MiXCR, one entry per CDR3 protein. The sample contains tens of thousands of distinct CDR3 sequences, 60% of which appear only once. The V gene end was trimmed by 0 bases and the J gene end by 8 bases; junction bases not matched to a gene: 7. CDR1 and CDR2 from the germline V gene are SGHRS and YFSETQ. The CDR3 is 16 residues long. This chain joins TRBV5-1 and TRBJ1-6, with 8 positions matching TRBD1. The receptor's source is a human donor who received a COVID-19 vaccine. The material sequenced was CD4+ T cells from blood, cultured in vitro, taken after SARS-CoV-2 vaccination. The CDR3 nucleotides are TGCGCCAGCAGCTTGGAGTCAGGGGGCGGCGATTCACCCCTCCACTTT. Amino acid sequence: CASSLESGGGDSPLHF. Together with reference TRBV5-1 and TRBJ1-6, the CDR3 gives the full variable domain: KAGVTQTPRYLIKTRGQQVTLSCSPISGHRSVSWYQQTPGQGLQFLFEYFSETQRNKGNFPGRFSGRQFSNSRSEMNVSTLELGDSALYLCASSLESGGGDSPLHFGNGTRLTVT.